This T cell receptor beta chain originates from a study of early T cells in non-severe SARS-CoV-2 infection (dated by TCRdb to about 2021). Some background on the complete study: TCR sequencing used bulk RNA from unsorted whole blood, so alpha and beta chains could not be paired.

On the study overall, not on this receptor specifically: Matching against VDJdb was skewed toward anti-spike CD8 responses, likely underestimated virus-specific expansions, and missed private and CD4 specificities.

A case-control design nested within a healthcare worker cohort in London, UK, was used, with weekly nasopharyngeal swab PCR tests and blood sampling performed. Healthcare workers were recruited between 23 and 31 March 2020, during the week of the UK lockdown, and were followed weekly for up to about 15 weeks. The receptor library was made with 5' RACE. This sample was sequenced with a NextSeq 500. Unique molecular identifiers were attached to individual cDNA molecules in the TCR library protocol so that sequencing error and PCR bias could be corrected. TCR alpha and beta chains were both sequenced, and the abundances of alpha and beta sequences in each sample were closely correlated with each other. From the authors' description of their analysis: Decombinator V4 was used to perform V gene, J gene and CDR3 annotation of TCR sequences. TCRs were defined as expanded if a significant change between any two time points was detected under a Poisson model with p below 0.0001. Abundances of TCRs were expressed as counts per million after normalisation to the total number of TCRs sequenced in each sample. MAIT TCRs were defined by TRAV1-2 paired with TRAJ12, TRAJ20 or TRAJ33, and iNKT TCRs by TRAV10 paired with TRAJ18. VDJdb, accessed 1 November 2021, was searched for CMV, EBV and SARS-CoV-2 annotated TCRs, excluding TCRs annotated for multiple antigens. TCRdb reanalyzed the raw reads on its own, using fastp at Q25 for trimming and MiXCR for clone calling, and kept in-frame beta chains. When rows share a CDR3 protein, they turn into one entry using the most common DNA and genes. These V and J calls are TCRdb output, not the study's own analysis. The sample has around 60,000 distinct CDR3 sequences on record, around 13% of them singletons. Jointly, the top ten make up 4% to 5% of the sample.

V is shortened by 2 bases, J by 9 bases, and the region joining them spans 5 bases. The CDR3 contains 11 residues, cysteine and phenylalanine counted. The kept DNA is CDR3 alone, 33 bases in frame from the first base. Per the germline V gene, MDHEN is the CDR1 and SYDVKM is the CDR2. This clonotype was recorded at least ten times. Its antigen is currently not known. Per-nucleotide qualities are absent, and no much larger clonotype sits a single base away. The material sequenced was whole blood. Here the chain combines TRBV28 and TRBJ2-1; the D gene is unclear. This sequence originates from an adult who was a healthcare worker with PCR-confirmed SARS-CoV-2 infection or an uninfected control (not recorded which). The DNA reads as follows: TGTGCCAGCAGTTTAGTCAGTGAGCAGTTCTTC. This gives the protein CASSLVSEQFF.